This TCR beta chain stems from a study of cytomegalovirus exposure and HLA in healthy donors. Whole-study context: The Caucasian-associated ancestry cluster contained more than 75% of the approximately 390 genotyped donors. Study-wide results and limits: Many donors carried some public TCRs, although rarity characterized most TCR sequences. Sequencing depth across donors, presence/absence analyses assumed, was roughly uniform.

CDR1 SGHTA and CDR2 FQGTGA come from the germline V gene. With 5 bases removed from V and 3 bases from J, the gap between germline ends came to 8 bases. This CDR3 comprises 13 residues. About this clone: What it recognizes is unknown.

PCR used 60 Vbeta primers and 13 Jbeta primers. Using immunoSEQ multiplex PCR, the repertoire was profiled, and TCRdb retains in-frame clones only, with some absent. The table has some 160,000 clones, about 72% seen once. The sequenced material came from PBMCs. This chain joins TRBV7-3 and TRBJ2-1; a weak D match, TRBD1 (5 bases). The source of this sequence is a man between 35 and 55 years old in good health and CMV-seronegative. CDR3 amino acids: CASSPDNYNEQFF. CDR3 DNA: TGTGCCAGCAGCCCGGACAACTACAATGAGCAGTTCTTC.